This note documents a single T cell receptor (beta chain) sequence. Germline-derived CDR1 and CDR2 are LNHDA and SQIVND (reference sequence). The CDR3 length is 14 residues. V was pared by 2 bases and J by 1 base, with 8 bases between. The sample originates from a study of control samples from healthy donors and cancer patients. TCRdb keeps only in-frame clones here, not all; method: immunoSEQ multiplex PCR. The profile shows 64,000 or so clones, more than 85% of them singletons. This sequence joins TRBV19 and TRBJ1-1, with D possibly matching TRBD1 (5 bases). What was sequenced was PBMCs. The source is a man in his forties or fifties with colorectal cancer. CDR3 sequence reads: CASSILQGNTEAFF. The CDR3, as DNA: TGTGCCAGTAGTATACTCCAGGGGAACACTGAAGCTTTCTTT. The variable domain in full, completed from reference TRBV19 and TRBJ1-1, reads DGGITQSPKYLFRKEGQNVTLSCEQNLNHDAMYWYRQDPGQGLRLIYYSQIVNDFQKGDIAEGYSVSREKKESFPLTVTSAQKNPTAFYLCASSILQGNTEAFFGQGTRLTVV.